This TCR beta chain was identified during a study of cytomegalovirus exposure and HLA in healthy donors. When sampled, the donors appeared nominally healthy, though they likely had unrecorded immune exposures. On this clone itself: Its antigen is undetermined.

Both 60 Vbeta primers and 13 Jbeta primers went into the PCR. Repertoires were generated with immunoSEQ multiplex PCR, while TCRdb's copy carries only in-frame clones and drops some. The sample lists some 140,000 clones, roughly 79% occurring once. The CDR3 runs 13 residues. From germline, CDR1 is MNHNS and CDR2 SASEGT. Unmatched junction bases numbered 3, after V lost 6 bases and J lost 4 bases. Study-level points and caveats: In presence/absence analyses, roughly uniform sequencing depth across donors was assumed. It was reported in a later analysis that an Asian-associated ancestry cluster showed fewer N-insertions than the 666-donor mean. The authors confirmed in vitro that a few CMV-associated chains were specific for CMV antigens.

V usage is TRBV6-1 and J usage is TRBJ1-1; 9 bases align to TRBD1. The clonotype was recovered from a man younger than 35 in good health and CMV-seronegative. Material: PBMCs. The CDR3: CASRTGGITEAFF. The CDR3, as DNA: TGTGCCAGCAGGACAGGGGGGATCACTGAAGCTTTCTTT.